Described below is a single T cell receptor (beta chain) sequence and its context. Its antigen remains unknown. The record originates from a study of cytomegalovirus exposure and HLA in healthy donors. Study-wide results and limits: Presence/absence results assume similar sequencing depth per donor, which may not hold.

60 Vbeta and 13 Jbeta primers were used in PCR. Profiling relied on immunoSEQ multiplex PCR, and the TCRdb table lists in-frame clones only, not all of them. The sample contains about 98,000 clones, 60% to 80% of which appear only once. The clonotype comes from a female donor in good health and CMV-seronegative. Sequencing input: PBMCs.

This chain's CDR3 is CASSHPTGGDSYNEQFF. The DNA for the CDR3 is TGTGCCAGCAGCCACCCGACAGGGGGCGACTCCTACAATGAGCAGTTCTTC. The rearrangement joins TRBV7-9 to TRBJ2-1; 10 nucleotides match TRBD1. CDR1 is SEHNR and CDR2 is FQNEAQ in the germline V gene (reference sequence). After removal of 5 bases from V and 0 bases from J, the junction contained 7 bases not matched to a gene. The CDR3 is made up of 17 amino acids.